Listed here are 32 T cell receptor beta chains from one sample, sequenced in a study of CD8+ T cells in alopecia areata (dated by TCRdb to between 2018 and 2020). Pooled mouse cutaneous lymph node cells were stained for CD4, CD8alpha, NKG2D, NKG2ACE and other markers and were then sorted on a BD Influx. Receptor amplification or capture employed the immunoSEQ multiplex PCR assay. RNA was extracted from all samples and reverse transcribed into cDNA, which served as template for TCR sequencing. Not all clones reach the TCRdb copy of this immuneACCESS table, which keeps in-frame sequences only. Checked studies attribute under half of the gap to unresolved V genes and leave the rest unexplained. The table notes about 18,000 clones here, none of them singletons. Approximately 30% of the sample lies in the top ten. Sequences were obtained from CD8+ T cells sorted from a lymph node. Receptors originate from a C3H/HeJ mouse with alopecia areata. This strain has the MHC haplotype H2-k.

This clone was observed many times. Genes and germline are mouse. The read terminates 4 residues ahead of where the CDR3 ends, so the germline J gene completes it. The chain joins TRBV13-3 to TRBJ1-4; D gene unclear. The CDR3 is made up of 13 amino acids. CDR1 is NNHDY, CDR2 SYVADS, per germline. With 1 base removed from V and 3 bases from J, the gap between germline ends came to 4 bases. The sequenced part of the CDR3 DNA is TGTGCCAGCAGTGATTTCACCAACGAA. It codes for CASSDFTNE. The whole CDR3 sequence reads CASSDFTNERLFF. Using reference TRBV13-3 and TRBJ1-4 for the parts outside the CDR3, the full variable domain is EAAVTQSPRSKVAVTGGKVTLSCHQTNNHDYMYWYRQDTGHGLRLIHYSYVADSTEKGDIPDGYKASRPSQENFSLILELASLSQTAVYFCASSDFTNERLFFGHGTKLSVL.

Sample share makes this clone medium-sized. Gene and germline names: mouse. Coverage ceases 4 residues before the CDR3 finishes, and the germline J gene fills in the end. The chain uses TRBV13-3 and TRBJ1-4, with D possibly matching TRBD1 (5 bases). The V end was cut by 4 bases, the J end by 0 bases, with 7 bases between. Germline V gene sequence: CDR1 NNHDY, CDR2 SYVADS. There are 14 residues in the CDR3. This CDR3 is CASSLTVSNERLFF. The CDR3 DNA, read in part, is TGTGCCAGCAGTCTGACAGTTTCCAACGAA.

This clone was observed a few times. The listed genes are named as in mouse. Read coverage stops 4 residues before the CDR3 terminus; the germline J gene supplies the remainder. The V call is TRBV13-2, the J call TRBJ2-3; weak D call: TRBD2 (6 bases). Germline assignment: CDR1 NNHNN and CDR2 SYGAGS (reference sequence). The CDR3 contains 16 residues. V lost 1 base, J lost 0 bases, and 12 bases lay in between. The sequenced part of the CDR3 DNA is TGTGCCAGCGGTGATATGGGGGAGAGGAGTGCAGAA. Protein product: CASGDMGERSAE. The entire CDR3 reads CASGDMGERSAETLYF.

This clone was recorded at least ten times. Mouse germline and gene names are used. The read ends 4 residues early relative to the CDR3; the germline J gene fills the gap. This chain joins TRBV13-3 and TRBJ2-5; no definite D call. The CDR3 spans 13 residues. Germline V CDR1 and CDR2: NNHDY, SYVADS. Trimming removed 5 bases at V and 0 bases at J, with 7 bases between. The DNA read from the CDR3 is TGTGCCAGCAGACAGCAAAACCAAGAC. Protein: CASRQQNQD. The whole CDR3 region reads CASRQQNQDTQYF.

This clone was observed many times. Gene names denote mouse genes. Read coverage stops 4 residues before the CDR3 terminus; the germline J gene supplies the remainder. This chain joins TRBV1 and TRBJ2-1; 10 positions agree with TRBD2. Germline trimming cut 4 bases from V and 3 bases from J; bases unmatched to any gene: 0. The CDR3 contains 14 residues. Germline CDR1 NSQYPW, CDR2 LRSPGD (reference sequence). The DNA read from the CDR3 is TGCACCTGCAGTGACTGGGGGGGCTATGCT. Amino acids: CTCSDWGGYA. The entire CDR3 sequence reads CTCSDWGGYAEQFF.

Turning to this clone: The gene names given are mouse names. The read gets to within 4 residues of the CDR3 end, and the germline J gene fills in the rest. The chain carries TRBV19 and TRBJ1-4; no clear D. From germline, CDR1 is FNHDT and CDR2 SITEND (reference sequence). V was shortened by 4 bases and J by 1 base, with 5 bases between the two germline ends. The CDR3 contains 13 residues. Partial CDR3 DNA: TGTGCCAGCAGTCACAGTTCCAACGAA. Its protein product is CASSHSSNE. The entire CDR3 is CASSHSSNERLFF.

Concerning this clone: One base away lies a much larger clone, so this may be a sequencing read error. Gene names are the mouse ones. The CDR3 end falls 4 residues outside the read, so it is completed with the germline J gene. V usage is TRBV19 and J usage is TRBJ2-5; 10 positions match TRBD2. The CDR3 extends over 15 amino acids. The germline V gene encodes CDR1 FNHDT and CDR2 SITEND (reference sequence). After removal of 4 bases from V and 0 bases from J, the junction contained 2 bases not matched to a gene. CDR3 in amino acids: CASSLDWGNQDTQYF. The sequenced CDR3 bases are TGTGCCAGCAGTCTGGACTGGGGGAACCAAGAC.

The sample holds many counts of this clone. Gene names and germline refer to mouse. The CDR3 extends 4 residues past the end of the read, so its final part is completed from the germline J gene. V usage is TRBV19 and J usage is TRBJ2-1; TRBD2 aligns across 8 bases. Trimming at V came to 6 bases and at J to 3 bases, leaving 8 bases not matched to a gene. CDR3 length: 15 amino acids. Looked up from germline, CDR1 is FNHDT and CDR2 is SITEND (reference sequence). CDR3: CASKPPWGAYAEQFF. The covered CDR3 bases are TGTGCCAGCAAACCTCCCTGGGGGGCCTATGCT.

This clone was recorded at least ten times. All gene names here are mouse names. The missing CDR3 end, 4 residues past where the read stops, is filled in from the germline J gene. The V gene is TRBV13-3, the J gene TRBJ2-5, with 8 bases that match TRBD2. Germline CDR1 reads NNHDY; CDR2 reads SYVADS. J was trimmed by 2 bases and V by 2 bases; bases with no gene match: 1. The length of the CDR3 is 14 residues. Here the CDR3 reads CASSDTGGQDTQYF. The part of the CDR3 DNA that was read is TGTGCCAGCAGTGACACTGGGGGCCAAGAC.

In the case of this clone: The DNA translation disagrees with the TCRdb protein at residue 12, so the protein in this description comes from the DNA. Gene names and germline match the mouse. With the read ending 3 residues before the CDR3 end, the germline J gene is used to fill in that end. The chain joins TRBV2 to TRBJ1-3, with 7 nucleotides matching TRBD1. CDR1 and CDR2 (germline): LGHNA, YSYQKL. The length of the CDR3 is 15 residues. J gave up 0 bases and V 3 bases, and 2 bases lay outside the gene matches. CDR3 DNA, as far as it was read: TGTGCCAGCAGCCACAACAGGGGTTCTGGAAATACG. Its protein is CASSHNRGSGNT. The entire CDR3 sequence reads CASSHNRGSGNTLYF. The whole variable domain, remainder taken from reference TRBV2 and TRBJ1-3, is DPKIIQKPKYLVAVTGSEKILICEQYLGHNAMYWYRQSAKKPLEFMFSYSYQKLMDNQTASSRFQPQSSKKNHLDLQITALKPDDSATYFCASSHNRGSGNTLYFGEGSRLIVV.

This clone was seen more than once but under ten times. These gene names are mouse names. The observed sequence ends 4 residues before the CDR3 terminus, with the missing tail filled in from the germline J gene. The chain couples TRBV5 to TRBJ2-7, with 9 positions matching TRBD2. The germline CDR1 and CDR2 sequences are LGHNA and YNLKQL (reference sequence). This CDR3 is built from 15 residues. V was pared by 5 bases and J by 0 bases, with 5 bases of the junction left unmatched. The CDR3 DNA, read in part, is TGTGCCAGCAGCTCCCGACTGGGGGTCTCCTAT. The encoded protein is CASSSRLGVSY. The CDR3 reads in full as CASSSRLGVSYEQYF.

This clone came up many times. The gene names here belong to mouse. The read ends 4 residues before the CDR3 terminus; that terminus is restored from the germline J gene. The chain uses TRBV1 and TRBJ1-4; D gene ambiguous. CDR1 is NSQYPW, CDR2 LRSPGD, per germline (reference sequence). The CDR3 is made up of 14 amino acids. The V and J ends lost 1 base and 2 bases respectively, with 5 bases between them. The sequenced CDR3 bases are TGCACCTGCAGTGCAGGACAATCCAACGAA. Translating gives CTCSAGQSNE. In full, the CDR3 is CTCSAGQSNERLFF.

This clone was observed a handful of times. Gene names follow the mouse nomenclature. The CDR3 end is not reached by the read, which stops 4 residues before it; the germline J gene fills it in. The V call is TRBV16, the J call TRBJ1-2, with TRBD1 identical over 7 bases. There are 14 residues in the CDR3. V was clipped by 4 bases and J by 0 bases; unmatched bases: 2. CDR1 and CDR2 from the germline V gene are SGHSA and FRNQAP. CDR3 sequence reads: CASSSRGANSDYTF. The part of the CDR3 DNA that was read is TGTGCAAGCAGCTCCAGGGGGGCAAACTCC.

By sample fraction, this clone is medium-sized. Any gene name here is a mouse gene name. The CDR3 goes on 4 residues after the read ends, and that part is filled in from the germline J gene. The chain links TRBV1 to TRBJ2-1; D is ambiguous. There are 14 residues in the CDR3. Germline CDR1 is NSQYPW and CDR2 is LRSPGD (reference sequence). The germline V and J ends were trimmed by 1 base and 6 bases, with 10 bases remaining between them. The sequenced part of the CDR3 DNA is TGCACCTGCAGTGCAGGGGGATCGGGTGCT. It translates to CTCSAGGSGA. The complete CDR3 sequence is CTCSAGGSGAEQFF.

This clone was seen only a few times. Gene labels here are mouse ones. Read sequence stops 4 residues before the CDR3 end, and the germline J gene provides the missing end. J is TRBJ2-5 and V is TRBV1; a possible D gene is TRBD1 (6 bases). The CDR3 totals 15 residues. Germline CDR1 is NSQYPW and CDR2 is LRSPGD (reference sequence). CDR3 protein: CTCSADPGAGDTQYF. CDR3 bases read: TGCACCTGCAGTGCAGATCCAGGGGCGGGGGAC. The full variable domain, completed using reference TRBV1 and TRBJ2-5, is VTLLEQNPRWRLVPRGQAVNLRCILKNSQYPWMSWYQQDLQKQLQWLFTLRSPGDKEVKSLPGADYLATRVTDTELRLQVANMSQGRTLYCTCSADPGAGDTQYFGPGTRLLVL.

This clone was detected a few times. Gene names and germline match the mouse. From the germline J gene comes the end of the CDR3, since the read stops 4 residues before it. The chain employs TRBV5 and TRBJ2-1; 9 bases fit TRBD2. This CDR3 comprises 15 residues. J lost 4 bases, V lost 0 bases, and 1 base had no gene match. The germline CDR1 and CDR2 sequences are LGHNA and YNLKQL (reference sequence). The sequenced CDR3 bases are TGTGCCAGCAGCCAAGACTGGGGGGGGTATGCT. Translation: CASSQDWGGYA. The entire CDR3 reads CASSQDWGGYAEQFF.

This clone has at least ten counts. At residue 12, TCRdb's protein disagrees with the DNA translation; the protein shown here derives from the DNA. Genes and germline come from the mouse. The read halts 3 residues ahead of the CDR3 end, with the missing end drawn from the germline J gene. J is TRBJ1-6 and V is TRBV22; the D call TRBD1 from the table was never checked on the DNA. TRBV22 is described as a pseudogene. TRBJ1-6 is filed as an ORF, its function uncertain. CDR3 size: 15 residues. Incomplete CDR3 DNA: TGTGCCAGCAGCCCCCGACAGGGAAGGAATTCGCCC. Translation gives CASSPRQGRNSP. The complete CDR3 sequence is CASSPRQGRNSPLYF.

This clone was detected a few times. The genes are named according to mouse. The CDR3 DNA, read in part, is TGTGCTAGCAGTAGGGACAGGGACGGAGAC. It translates to CASSRDRDGD. The entire CDR3 protein reads CASSRDRDGDTQYF. This sequence joins TRBV17 and TRBJ2-5, with 8 nucleotides matching TRBD1. The sequence runs out 4 residues before the end of the CDR3; the remainder is reconstructed from the germline J gene. Germline CDR1 MNHDT, CDR2 YYDKIL. The CDR3 is 14 residues long. Combining the CDR3 with reference TRBV17 and TRBJ2-5 gives the whole variable domain DTTVKQNPRYKLARVGKPVNLICSQTMNHDTMYWYQKKPNQAPKLLLFYYDKILNREADTFEKFQSSRPNNSFCSLYIGSAGLEYSAMYLCASSRDRDGDTQYFGPGTRLLVL.

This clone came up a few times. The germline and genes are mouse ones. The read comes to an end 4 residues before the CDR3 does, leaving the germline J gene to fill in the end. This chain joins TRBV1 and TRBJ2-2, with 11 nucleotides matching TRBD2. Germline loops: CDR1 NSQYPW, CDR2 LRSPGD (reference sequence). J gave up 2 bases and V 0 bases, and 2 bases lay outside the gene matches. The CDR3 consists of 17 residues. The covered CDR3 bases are TGCACCTGCAGTGCAGAACTGGGGGGGCGCAACACCGGG. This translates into CTCSAELGGRNTG. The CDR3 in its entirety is CTCSAELGGRNTGQLYF.

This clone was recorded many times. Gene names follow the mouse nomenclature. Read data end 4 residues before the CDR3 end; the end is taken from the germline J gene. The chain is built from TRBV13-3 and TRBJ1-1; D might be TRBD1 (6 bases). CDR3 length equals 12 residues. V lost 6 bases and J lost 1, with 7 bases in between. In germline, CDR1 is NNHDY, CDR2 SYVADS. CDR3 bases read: TGTGCCAGCAAGGACAGGAACACA. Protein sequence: CASKDRNT. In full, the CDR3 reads CASKDRNTEVFF.

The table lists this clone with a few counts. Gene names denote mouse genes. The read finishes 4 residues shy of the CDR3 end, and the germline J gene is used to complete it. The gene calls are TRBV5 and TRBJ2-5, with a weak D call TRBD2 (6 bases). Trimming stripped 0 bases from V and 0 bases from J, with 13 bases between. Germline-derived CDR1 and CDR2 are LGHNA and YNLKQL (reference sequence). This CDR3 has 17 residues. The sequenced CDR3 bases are TGTGCCAGCAGCCAAGAAGGGTGGGGGTCCAACCAAGAC. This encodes CASSQEGWGSNQD. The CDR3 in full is CASSQEGWGSNQDTQYF.

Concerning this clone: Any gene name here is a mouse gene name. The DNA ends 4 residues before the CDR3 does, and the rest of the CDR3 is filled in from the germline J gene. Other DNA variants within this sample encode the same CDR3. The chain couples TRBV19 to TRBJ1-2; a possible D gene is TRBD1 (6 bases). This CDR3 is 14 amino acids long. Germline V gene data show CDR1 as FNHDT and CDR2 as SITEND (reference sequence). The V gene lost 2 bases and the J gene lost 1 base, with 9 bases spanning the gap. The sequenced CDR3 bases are TGTGCCAGCAGTATCAGGGGAGGAAACTCC. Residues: CASSIRGGNS. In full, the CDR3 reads CASSIRGGNSDYTF.

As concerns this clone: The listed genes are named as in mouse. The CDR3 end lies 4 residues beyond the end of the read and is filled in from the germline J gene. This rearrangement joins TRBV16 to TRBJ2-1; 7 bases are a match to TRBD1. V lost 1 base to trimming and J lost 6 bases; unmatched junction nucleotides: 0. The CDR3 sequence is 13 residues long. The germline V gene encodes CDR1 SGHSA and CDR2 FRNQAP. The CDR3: CASSLGQGAEQFF. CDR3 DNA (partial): TGTGCAAGCAGCTTAGGACAGGGTGCT.

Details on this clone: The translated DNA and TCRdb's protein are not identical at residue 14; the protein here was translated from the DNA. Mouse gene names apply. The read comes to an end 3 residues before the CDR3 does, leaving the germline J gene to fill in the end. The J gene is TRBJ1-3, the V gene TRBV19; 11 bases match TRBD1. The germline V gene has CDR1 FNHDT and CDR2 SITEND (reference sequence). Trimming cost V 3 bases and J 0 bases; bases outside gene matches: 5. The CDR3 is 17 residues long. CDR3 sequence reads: CASSNRDRGFSGNTLYF. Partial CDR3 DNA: TGTGCCAGCAGTAACCGGGACAGGGGGTTTTCTGGAAATACG. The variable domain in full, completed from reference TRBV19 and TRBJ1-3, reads GGIITQTPKFLIGQEGQKLTLKCQQNFNHDTMYWYRQDSGKGLRLIYYSITENDLQKGDLSEGYDASREKKSSFSLTVTSAQKNEMAVFLCASSNRDRGFSGNTLYFGEGSRLIVV.

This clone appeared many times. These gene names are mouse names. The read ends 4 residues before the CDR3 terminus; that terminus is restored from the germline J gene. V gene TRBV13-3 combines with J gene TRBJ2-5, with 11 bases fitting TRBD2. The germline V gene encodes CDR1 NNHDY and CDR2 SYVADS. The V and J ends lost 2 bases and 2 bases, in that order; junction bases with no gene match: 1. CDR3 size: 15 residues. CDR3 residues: CASSEDWGVQDTQYF. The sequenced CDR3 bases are TGTGCCAGCAGTGAGGACTGGGGGGTCCAAGAC.

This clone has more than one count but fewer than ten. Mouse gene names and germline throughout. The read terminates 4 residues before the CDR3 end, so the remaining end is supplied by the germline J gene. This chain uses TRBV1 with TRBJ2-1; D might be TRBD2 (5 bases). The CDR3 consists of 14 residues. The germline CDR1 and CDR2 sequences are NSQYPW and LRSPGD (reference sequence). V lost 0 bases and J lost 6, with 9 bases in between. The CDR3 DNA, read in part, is TGCACCTGCAGTGCAGATCATGGGGTTGCT. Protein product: CTCSADHGVA. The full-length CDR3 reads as CTCSADHGVAEQFF.

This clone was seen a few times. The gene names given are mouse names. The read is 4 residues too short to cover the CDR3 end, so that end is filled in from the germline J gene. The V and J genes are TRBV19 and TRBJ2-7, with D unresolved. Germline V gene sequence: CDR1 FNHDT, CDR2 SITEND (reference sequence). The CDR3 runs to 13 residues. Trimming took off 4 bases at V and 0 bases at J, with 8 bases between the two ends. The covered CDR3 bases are TGTGCCAGCAGTCCCGACACCTCCTAT. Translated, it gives CASSPDTSY. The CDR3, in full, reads CASSPDTSYEQYF.

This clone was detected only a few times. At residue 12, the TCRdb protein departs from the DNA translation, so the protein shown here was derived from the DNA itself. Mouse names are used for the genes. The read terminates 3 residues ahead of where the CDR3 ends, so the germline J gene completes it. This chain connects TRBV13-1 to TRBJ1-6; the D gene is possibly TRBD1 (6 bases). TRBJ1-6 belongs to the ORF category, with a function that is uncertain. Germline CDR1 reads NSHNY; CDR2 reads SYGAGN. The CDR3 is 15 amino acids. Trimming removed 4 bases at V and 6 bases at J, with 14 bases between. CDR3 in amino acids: CASSPLGGGNSPLYF. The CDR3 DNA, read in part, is TGTGCCAGCAGTCCCTTGGGGGGCGGTAATTCGCCC.

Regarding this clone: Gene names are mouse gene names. Here the CDR3 reads CASTPTGVQNTLYF. CDR3 DNA, as far as it was read: TGTGCCAGCACCCCGACTGGGGTTCAAAAC. The chain joins TRBV19 to TRBJ2-4; 8 nucleotides line up with TRBD2. Read coverage stops 4 residues before the CDR3 terminus; the germline J gene supplies the remainder. V shed 6 bases and J 2 bases; nucleotides not matched to a gene: 5. CDR1 is FNHDT and CDR2 is SITEND in the germline V gene (reference sequence). The CDR3 sequence is 14 residues long.

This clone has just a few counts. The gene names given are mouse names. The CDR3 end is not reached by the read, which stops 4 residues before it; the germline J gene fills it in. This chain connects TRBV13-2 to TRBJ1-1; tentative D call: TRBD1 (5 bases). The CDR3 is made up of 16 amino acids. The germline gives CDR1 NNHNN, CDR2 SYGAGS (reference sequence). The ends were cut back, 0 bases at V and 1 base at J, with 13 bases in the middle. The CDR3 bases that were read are TGTGCCAGCGGTGATGCGGGGGGGAGGTGGAACACA. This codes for CASGDAGGRWNT. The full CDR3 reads CASGDAGGRWNTEVFF.

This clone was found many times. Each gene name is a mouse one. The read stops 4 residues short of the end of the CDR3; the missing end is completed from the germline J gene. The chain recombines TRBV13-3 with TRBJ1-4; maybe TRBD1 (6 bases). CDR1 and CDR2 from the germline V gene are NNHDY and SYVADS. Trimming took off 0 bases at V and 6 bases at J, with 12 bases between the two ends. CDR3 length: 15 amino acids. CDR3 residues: CASSDEGGRDERLFF. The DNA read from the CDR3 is TGTGCCAGCAGTGATGAGGGGGGCCGGGACGAA.

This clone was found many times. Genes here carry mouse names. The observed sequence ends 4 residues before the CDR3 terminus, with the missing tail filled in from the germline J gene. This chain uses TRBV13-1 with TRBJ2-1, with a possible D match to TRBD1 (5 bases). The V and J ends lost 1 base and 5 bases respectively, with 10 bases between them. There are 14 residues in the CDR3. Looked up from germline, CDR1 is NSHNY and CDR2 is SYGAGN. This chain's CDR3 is CASSDSREDAEQFF. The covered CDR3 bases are TGTGCCAGCAGTGATAGCAGGGAAGATGCT.